The 28 T cell receptor beta chains given below trace back to one sample, sequenced in a study of cytomegalovirus exposure and HLA in healthy donors. The PCR employed 60 Vbeta primers together with 13 Jbeta primers. TCRdb's table, derived via immunoSEQ multiplex PCR, lists solely in-frame clones and lacks some. Of 90,000 to 100,000 clones in the sample, roughly three quarters were seen once. Sequenced input: PBMCs. The source is a woman aged 55-70 years in good health and CMV-seropositive.

The chain recombines TRBV4-2 with TRBJ2-3; possible D gene TRBD2, 5 bases. V dropped 2 bases and J dropped 0 bases, with 18 bases sitting between them. The CDR3 length is 18 residues. CDR1 LGHNA and CDR2 YNFKEQ come from the germline V gene. Here the CDR3 reads CASSQSSSGEISTDTQYF. For the CDR3, the DNA is TGTGCCAGCAGCCAAAGTTCGTCCGGGGAGATTAGCACAGATACGCAGTATTTT.

This clone was counted once. The gene calls are TRBV28 and TRBJ2-3, with D possibly matching TRBD1 (5 bases). From germline, CDR1 is MDHEN and CDR2 SYDVKM. V was cut by 5 bases and J by 2 bases, with 14 bases left in between. The CDR3 runs to 15 residues. The CDR3 loop reads CASSIQALFTDTQYF. CDR3 sequence (DNA): TGTGCCAGCAGTATACAGGCCTTGTTCACAGATACGCAGTATTTT. Complete variable domain (other parts from reference TRBV28 and TRBJ2-3): DVKVTQSSRYLVKRTGEKVFLECVQDMDHENMFWYRQDPGLGLRLIYFSYDVKMKEKGDIPEGYSVSREKKERFSLILESASTNQTSMYLCASSIQALFTDTQYFGPGTRLTVL.

The chain is built from TRBV15 and TRBJ2-2; 7 bases are a match to TRBD1. The CDR3 consists of 15 residues. Trimming removed 9 bases from V and 1 base from J; junction bases left unmatched: 8. The germline V gene has CDR1 LNHNV and CDR2 YYDKDF (reference sequence). For the CDR3, the DNA is TGTGCCACGAGACAGGGAGATGGGAACACCGGGGAGCTGTTTTTT. Its protein product is CATRQGDGNTGELFF.

The chain couples TRBV15 to TRBJ1-2; D is possibly TRBD1 (5 bases). Trimming stripped 1 base from V and 8 bases from J, with 11 bases between. The germline V gene has CDR1 LNHNV and CDR2 YYDKDF (reference sequence). The CDR3 covers 13 residues. CDR3 DNA: TGTGCCACCAGCAGAGGTGGAGGGGAGGGCTACACCTTC. Its protein product is CATSRGGGEGYTF.

This chain uses TRBV4-2 with TRBJ2-2; D gene unclear. Trimming pared 4 bases from V and 7 bases from J, leaving 10 bases between. Germline V gene data show CDR1 as LGHNA and CDR2 as YNFKEQ. CDR3 size: 13 residues. Here the CDR3 reads CASSPTRSGELFF. The CDR3 DNA sequence: TGTGCCAGCAGCCCAACTCGGAGCGGGGAGCTGTTTTTT.

This rearrangement joins TRBV5-4 to TRBJ2-3; TRBD2 might be the D (5 bases). Trimming cost V 6 bases and J 1 base, with 15 bases left between them. Germline CDR1 SGHNT, CDR2 YYREEE (reference sequence). The CDR3 is made up of 15 amino acids. The CDR3 DNA is TGTGCCAGCAATCCCGGAGGTCGGGGCACAGATACGCAGTATTTT. It encodes CASNPGGRGTDTQYF.

The CDR3 DNA sequence: TGTGCCAGCAGCTTAGAATATGAAGGGGGGGGAGCTTTCTTT. It yields the protein CASSLEYEGGGAFF. The chain carries TRBV7-9 and TRBJ1-1; D is perhaps TRBD1 (6 bases). The CDR3 consists of 14 residues. V was pared by 1 base and J by 10 bases, with 16 bases between. Germline V gene data show CDR1 as SEHNR and CDR2 as FQNEAQ (reference sequence).

This sequence joins TRBV11-2 and TRBJ1-4; 7 bases are a match to TRBD1. With 8 bases clipped from V and 3 bases from J, the junction kept 9 bases outside the gene matches. Germline loops: CDR1 SGHAT, CDR2 FQNNGV. The CDR3 contains 15 residues. CDR3 protein: CASGREGGANEKLFF. CDR3 nucleotide sequence: TGTGCCAGCGGCCGGGAAGGGGGCGCTAATGAAAAACTGTTTTTT.

The chain joins TRBV28 to TRBJ2-1, with TRBD2 matching over 9 bases. From germline, CDR1 is MDHEN and CDR2 SYDVKM. With V trimmed by 1 base and J by 7 bases, 17 bases remained unmatched. CDR3 size: 19 residues. The CDR3, as DNA: TGTGCCAGCAGTTTATCGGCCCTGGGTGGGCTAGCGGGAAGGAATGAGCAGTTCTTC. Translated: CASSLSALGGLAGRNEQFF. Together with reference TRBV28 and TRBJ2-1, the CDR3 gives the full variable domain: DVKVTQSSRYLVKRTGEKVFLECVQDMDHENMFWYRQDPGLGLRLIYFSYDVKMKEKGDIPEGYSVSREKKERFSLILESASTNQTSMYLCASSLSALGGLAGRNEQFFGPGTRLTVL.

The chain employs TRBV6-5 and TRBJ2-4; D might be TRBD2 (5 bases). There are 13 residues in the CDR3. From germline, CDR1 is MNHEY and CDR2 SVGAGI. V shed 6 bases and J shed 5 bases, with 11 bases lying between them. This CDR3 is CASRRTGENIQYF. CDR3 nucleotide sequence: TGTGCCAGCAGACGGACTGGAGAAAACATTCAGTACTTC.

V and J are TRBV5-1 and TRBJ1-5; perhaps TRBD1 as D (5 bases). Trimming shortened V by 4 bases and J by 0 bases, and 11 bases separated the two germline ends. CDR3 size: 15 residues. Germline CDR1 reads SGHRS; CDR2 reads YFSETQ. CDR3 protein: CASSPGDYSNQPQHF. Here the CDR3 DNA reads TGCGCCAGCAGCCCGGGGGACTATAGCAATCAGCCCCAGCATTTT.

The J gene is TRBJ2-3, the V gene TRBV19, with TRBD2 as a possible D gene (5 bases). This CDR3 has 15 amino acids. Looked up from germline, CDR1 is LNHDA and CDR2 is SQIVND (reference sequence). The V end was cut by 5 bases, the J end by 1 base, with 13 bases between. DNA for the CDR3: TGTGCCAGTAGTCTCGGACTCCTCGGCACAGATACGCAGTATTTT. It codes for CASSLGLLGTDTQYF.

This clone was picked up one time. The rearrangement uses TRBV18 and TRBJ2-1, with TRBD2 matching 9 bases. Looked up from germline, CDR1 is KGHSH and CDR2 is LQKENI. With 3 bases clipped from V and 2 bases from J, the junction kept 2 bases outside the gene matches. The CDR3 covers 15 residues. The CDR3 spells CASSPLAGPYNEQFF. The DNA of the CDR3 is TGTGCCAGCTCACCTCTAGCGGGACCCTACAATGAGCAGTTCTTC. Supplemented by reference TRBV18 and TRBJ2-1, the full variable domain reads NAGVMQNPRHLVRRRGQEARLRCSPMKGHSHVYWYRQLPEEGLKFMVYLQKENIIDESGMPKERFSAEFPKEGPSILRIQQVVRGDSAAYFCASSPLAGPYNEQFFGPGTRLTVL.

This chain links TRBV18 with TRBJ2-1; TRBD2 is a possible D gene (6 bases). The CDR3 is 14 residues long. The V end was cut by 5 bases, the J end by 8 bases, with 16 bases between. The germline CDR1 and CDR2 sequences are KGHSH and LQKENI. The CDR3 loop reads CASSTGGIVDEQFF. CDR3 bases: TGTGCCAGCTCAACAGGAGGGATTGTGGATGAGCAGTTCTTC.

This CDR3 is CASSQTPRCGETQYF. CDR3 DNA sequence: TGCGCCAGCAGTCAAACCCCCCGGTGCGGGGAGACCCAGTACTTC. The genes are TRBV23-1 and TRBJ2-5, with D possibly matching TRBD2 (5 bases). TRBV23-1 counts as an open reading frame of uncertain function. The CDR3 length is 15 residues. With 2 bases removed from V and 5 bases from J, the gap between germline ends came to 15 bases.

The rearrangement uses TRBV18 and TRBJ2-7; unclear D gene. V lost 3 bases and J lost 7, with 13 bases in between. Germline lookup yields CDR1 KGHSH and CDR2 LQKENI. The CDR3 covers 13 residues. CDR3 loop: CASSPRRSGEQYF. The CDR3 DNA is TGTGCCAGCTCACCGAGGCGCTCTGGAGAGCAGTACTTC.

The chain employs TRBV6-5 and TRBJ2-1, with D possibly TRBD2 on 6 matching bases. Germline CDR1 is MNHEY and CDR2 is SVGAGI. This CDR3 region has 15 residues. V dropped 4 bases and J dropped 6 bases, with 16 bases sitting between them. The CDR3 spells CASSSLGLTSNEQFF. Written as DNA, the CDR3 is TGTGCCAGCAGTTCCCTGGGACTGACCTCCAATGAGCAGTTCTTC.

The chain joins TRBV7-9 to TRBJ2-2; TRBD1 matches 9 bases. In germline, CDR1 is SEHNR, CDR2 FQNEAQ (reference sequence). V shed 3 bases and J 4 bases; nucleotides not matched to a gene: 9. This CDR3 is 17 amino acids long. For the CDR3, the DNA is TGTGCCAGCAGCTTGGACAGGGGAGGGTCTGGCACCGGGGAGCTGTTTTTT. This encodes CASSLDRGGSGTGELFF.

V is TRBV6-1 and J is TRBJ1-5, with D possibly matching TRBD1 (5 bases). Germline loops: CDR1 MNHNS, CDR2 SASEGT. The V gene lost 0 bases and the J gene lost 0 bases, with 15 bases spanning the gap. The CDR3 sequence is 18 residues long. The CDR3 DNA follows: TGTGCCAGCAGTGAAGCCCTCGGCGTGGGGCATAGCAATCAGCCCCAGCATTTT. This codes for CASSEALGVGHSNQPQHF.

J is TRBJ2-1 and V is TRBV5-1; D ambiguous. In germline, CDR1 is SGHRS, CDR2 YFSETQ. The length of the CDR3 is 14 residues. Trimming left V 1 base short and J 8 bases short, with 13 bases between. CDR3 region: CASSLTDLGDEQFF. Written as DNA, the CDR3 is TGCGCCAGCAGCTTGACCGACCTGGGCGATGAGCAGTTCTTC.

The chain employs TRBV19 and TRBJ2-6, with a tentative D call TRBD1 (5 bases). CDR3 length: 18 amino acids. Germline values: CDR1 LNHDA, CDR2 SQIVND (reference sequence). V was cut by 6 bases and J by 0 bases, with 18 bases left in between. CDR3 in amino acids: CASRYGQGRDSGANVLTF. The CDR3 coding sequence is TGTGCCAGTAGATACGGGCAGGGTAGGGACTCTGGGGCCAACGTCCTGACTTTC.

The rearrangement links TRBV4-2 to TRBJ2-7, with TRBD1 matching over 7 bases. CDR1 and CDR2 (germline): LGHNA, YNFKEQ. V shed 4 bases, J shed 5 bases, and the junction held 14 bases outside the gene matches. The CDR3 totals 16 residues. The CDR3 loop reads CASSPPNRGLIHEQYF. In nucleotides, the CDR3 is TGTGCCAGCAGCCCACCTAACAGGGGCCTCATCCACGAGCAGTACTTC.

This sequence joins TRBV11-2 and TRBJ2-7, with D tentatively TRBD2 (6 bases). CDR1 is SGHAT and CDR2 is FQNNGV in the germline V gene. This CDR3 comprises 14 residues. V was clipped by 0 bases and J by 7 bases, with 13 bases between them. The CDR3 sequence is CASSLEAGTPEQYF. The CDR3 DNA is TGTGCCAGCAGCTTAGAAGCCGGGACTCCTGAGCAGTACTTC.

This rearrangement joins TRBV2 to TRBJ2-1; perhaps TRBD1 as D (5 bases). The germline V and J ends were trimmed by 4 bases and 0 bases, with 10 bases remaining between them. CDR3 length: 15 amino acids. Germline-derived CDR1 and CDR2 are SNHLY and FYNNEI. The CDR3 nucleotides read TGTGCCAGCAGTGTCCAGGGCAGCTCCTACAATGAGCAGTTCTTC. As protein: CASSVQGSSYNEQFF.

The table lists this clone with a count of one. The chain uses TRBV19 and TRBJ1-3, with 8 bases aligning to TRBD1. CDR3 size: 15 residues. After removal of 5 bases from V and 4 bases from J, the junction contained 7 bases not matched to a gene. In germline, CDR1 is LNHDA, CDR2 SQIVND (reference sequence). In DNA, the CDR3 is TGTGCCAGTAGTGGTGACAGGGGATCCGGAAACACCATATATTTT. This translates into CASSGDRGSGNTIYF.

The count of this clone is one. V usage is TRBV6-1 and J usage is TRBJ2-1; 7 bases match TRBD1. V lost 1 base to trimming and J lost 8 bases; unmatched junction nucleotides: 14. The germline V gene has CDR1 MNHNS and CDR2 SASEGT. The CDR3 extends over 17 amino acids. The CDR3 DNA follows: TGTGCCAGCAGTGAAGTTTATGGGATAGGAAGGGGGCATGAGCAGTTCTTC. Its protein product is CASSEVYGIGRGHEQFF.

This chain connects TRBV15 to TRBJ2-3; 8 bases agree with TRBD1. The CDR3 is 15 amino acids. V lost 2 bases and J lost 4; bases outside the gene matches: 5. Germline CDR1 is LNHNV and CDR2 is YYDKDF (reference sequence). The CDR3 sequence is CATSRSQGAPDTQYF. The DNA for the CDR3 is TGTGCCACCAGCAGAAGCCAGGGGGCCCCAGATACGCAGTATTTT.

This clone was picked up a small number of times. This chain links TRBV30 with TRBJ2-7; 8 bases agree with TRBD2. Unmatched junction bases numbered 9, after V lost 4 bases and J lost 7 bases. The V gene's germline CDR1 is GTSNPN and CDR2 SVGIG (reference sequence). The CDR3 length is 13 residues. CDR3 sequence: CAWTPGGAGEQYF. For the CDR3, the DNA is TGTGCCTGGACCCCCGGGGGGGCGGGGGAGCAGTACTTC.